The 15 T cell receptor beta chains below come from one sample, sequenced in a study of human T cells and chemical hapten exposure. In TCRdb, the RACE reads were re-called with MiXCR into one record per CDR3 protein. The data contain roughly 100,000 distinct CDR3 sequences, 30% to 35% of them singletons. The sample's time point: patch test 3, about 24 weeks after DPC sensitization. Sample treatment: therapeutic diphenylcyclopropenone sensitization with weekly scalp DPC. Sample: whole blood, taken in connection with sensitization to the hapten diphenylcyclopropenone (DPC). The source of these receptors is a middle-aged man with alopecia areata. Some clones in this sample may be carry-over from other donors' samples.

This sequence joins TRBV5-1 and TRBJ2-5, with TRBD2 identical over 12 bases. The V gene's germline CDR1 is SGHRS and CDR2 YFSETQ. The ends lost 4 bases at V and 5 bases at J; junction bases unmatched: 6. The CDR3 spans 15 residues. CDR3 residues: CASSPGLAGKETQYF. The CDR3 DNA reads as TGCGCCAGCAGCCCCGGACTAGCGGGAAAGGAGACCCAGTACTTC. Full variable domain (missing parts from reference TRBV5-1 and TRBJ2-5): KAGVTQTPRYLIKTRGQQVTLSCSPISGHRSVSWYQQTPGQGLQFLFEYFSETQRNKGNFPGRFSGRQFSNSRSEMNVSTLELGDSALYLCASSPGLAGKETQYFGPGTRLLVL.

The DNA of the CDR3 is TGTGCCAGCAGCCGCCCCACACCGGAAGGTAGCACTGAAGCTTTCTTT. This codes for CASSRPTPEGSTEAFF. The chain employs TRBV3-1 and TRBJ1-1; D call uncertain. V was pared by 4 bases and J by 4 bases, with 19 bases between. The germline V gene has CDR1 LGHDT and CDR2 YNNKEL (reference sequence). The CDR3 has 16 amino acids.

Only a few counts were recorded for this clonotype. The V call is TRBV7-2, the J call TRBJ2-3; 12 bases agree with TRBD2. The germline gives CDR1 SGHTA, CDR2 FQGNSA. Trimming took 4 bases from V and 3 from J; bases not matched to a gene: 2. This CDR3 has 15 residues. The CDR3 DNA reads TGTGCCAGCAGCTGGACTAGCGGGGAGACAGATACGCAGTATTTT. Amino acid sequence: CASSWTSGETDTQYF.

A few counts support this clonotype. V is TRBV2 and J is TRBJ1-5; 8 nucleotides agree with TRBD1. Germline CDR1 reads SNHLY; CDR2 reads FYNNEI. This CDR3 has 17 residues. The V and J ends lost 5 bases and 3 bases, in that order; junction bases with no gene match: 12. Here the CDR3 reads CASSQDRAGINNQPQHF. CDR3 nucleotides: TGTGCCAGCAGTCAGGACAGGGCCGGGATTAACAATCAGCCCCAGCATTTT.

CDR3 coding DNA: TGTGCCAGCAGCCGCCCCTTAGTAGCGAACACTGAAGCTTTCTTT. It encodes CASSRPLVANTEAFF. This chain joins TRBV5-6 and TRBJ1-1; D remains ambiguous. Between the trimmed V and J ends, which lost 4 bases and 1 base, there was a span of 14 bases. This CDR3 comprises 15 residues. CDR1 and CDR2 from the germline V gene are SGHDT and YYEEEE.

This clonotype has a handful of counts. In DNA form, the CDR3 reads TGTGCCAGCAGCCGTACAGAAAATTTCTATGGCTACACCTTC. Its protein product is CASSRTENFYGYTF. This chain connects TRBV7-9 to TRBJ1-2; D call uncertain. The CDR3 is 14 residues long. Germline V gene data show CDR1 as SEHNR and CDR2 as FQNEAQ (reference sequence). V was clipped by 5 bases and J by 4 bases, with 14 bases between them.

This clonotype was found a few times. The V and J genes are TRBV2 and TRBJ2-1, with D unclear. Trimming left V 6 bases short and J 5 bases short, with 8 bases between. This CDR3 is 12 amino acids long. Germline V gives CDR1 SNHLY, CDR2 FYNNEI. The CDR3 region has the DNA TGTGCCAGCAGAGGAATCCACAATGAGCAGTTCTTC. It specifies CASRGIHNEQFF.

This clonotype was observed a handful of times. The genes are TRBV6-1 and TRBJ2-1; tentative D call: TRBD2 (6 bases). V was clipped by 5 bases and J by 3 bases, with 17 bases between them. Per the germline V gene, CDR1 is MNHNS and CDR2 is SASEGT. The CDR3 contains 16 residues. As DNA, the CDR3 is TGTGCCAGCAGTAGATCCGGGACTTCAAGCTACAATGAGCAGTTCTTC. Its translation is CASSRSGTSSYNEQFF.

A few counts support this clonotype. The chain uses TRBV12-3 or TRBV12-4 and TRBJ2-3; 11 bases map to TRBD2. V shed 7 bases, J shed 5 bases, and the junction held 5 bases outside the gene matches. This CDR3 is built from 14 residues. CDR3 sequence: CASNKLAGEDTQYF. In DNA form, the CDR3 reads TGTGCCAGCAATAAACTAGCGGGAGAAGATACGCAGTATTTT.

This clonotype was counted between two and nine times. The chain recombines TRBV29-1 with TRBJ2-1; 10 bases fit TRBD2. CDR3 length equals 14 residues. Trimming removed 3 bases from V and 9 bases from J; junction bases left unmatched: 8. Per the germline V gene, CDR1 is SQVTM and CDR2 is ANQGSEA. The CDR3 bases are TGCAGCGTTGATGTGGCTAGCGGGGGCATTGAGCAGTTCTTC. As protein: CSVDVASGGIEQFF.

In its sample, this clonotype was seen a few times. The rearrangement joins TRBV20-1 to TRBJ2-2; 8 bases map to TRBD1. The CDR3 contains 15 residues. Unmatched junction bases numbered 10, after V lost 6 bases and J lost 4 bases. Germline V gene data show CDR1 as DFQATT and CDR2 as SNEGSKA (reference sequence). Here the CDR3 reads CSAPAQGGGTGELFF. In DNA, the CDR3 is TGCAGTGCGCCAGCACAGGGGGGTGGCACCGGGGAGCTGTTTTTT.

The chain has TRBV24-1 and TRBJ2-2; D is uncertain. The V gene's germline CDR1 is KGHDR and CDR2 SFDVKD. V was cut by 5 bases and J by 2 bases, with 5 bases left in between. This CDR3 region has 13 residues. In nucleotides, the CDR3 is TGTGCCACCAGTGCAGGAAACACCGGGGAGCTGTTTTTT. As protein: CATSAGNTGELFF.

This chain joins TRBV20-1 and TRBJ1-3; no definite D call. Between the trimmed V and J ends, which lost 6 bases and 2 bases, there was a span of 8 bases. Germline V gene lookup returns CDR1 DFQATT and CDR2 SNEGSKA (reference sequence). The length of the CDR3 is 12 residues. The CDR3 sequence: CSAALPGNTIYF. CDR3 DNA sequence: TGCAGTGCAGCCCTTCCTGGAAACACCATATATTTT.

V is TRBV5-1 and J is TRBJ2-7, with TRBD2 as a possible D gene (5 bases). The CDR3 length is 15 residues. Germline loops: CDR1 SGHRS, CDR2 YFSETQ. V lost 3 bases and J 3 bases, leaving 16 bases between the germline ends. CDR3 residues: CASSWKGPSFYEQYV. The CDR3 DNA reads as TGCGCCAGCAGCTGGAAAGGGCCTAGCTTCTACGAGCAGTACGTC.

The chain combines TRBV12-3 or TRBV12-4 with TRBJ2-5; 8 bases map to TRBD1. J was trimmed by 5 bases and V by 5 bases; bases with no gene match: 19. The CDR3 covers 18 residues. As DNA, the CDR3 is TGTGCCAGCAGTAAAGGGGGACCGGGACAGGCGTCCGCGGAGACCCAGTACTTC. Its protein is CASSKGGPGQASAETQYF.